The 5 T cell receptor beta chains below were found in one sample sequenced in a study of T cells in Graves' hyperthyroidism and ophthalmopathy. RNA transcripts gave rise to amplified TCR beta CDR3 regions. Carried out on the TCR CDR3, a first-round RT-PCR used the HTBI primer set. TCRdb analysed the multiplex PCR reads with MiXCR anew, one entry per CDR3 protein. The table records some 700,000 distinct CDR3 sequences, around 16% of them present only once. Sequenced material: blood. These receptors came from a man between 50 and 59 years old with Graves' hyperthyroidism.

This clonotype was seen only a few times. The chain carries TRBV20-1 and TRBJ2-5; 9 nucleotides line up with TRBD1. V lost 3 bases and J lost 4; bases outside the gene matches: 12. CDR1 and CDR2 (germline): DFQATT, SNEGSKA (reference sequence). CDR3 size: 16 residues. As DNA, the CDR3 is TGCAGTGCTAGTGTTGGGACAGGGATTTTCCGAGAGACCCAGTACTTC. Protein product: CSASVGTGIFRETQYF.

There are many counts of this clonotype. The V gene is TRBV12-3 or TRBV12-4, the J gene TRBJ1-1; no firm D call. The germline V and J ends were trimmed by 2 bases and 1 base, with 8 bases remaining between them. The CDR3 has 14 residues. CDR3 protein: CASSLQYSNTEAFF. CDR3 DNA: TGTGCCAGCAGTTTACAGTATTCGAACACTGAAGCTTTCTTT.

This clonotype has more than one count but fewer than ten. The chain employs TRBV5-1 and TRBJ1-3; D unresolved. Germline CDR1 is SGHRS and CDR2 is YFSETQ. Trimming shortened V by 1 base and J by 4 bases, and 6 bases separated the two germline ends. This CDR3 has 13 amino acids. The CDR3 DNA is TGCGCCAGCAGCTTGAGTTTGGGAAACACCATATATTTT. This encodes CASSLSLGNTIYF.

The CDR3: CASSEGRNNSPLHF. CDR3 DNA: TGTGCCAGCAGTGAGGGACGGAATAATTCACCCCTCCACTTT. This chain uses TRBV6-1 with TRBJ1-6, with D possibly TRBD1 on 5 matching bases. The V gene's germline CDR1 is MNHNS and CDR2 SASEGT. Trimming removed 3 bases from V and 5 bases from J, with 8 bases in between. The CDR3 runs to 14 residues.

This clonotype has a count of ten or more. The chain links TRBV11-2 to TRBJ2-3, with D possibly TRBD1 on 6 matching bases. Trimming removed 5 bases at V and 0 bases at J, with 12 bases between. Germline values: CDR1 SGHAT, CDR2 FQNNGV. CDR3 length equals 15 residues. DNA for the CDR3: TGTGCCAGCAGCACCCCAGGGGATAGCACAGATACGCAGTATTTT. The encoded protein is CASSTPGDSTDTQYF.